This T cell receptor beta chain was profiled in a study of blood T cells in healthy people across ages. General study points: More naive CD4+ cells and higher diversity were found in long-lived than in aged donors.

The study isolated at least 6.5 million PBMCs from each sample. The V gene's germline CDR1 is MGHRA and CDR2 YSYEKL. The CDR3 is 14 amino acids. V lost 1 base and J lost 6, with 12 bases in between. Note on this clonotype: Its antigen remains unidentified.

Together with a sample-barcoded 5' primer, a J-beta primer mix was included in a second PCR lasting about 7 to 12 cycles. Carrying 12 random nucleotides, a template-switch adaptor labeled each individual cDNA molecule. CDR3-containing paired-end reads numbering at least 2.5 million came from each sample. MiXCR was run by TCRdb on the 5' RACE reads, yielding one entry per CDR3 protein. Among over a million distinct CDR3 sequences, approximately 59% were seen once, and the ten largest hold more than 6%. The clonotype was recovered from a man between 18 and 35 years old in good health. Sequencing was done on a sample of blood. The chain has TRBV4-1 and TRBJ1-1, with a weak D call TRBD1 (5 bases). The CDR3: CASSQGLGLAEAFF. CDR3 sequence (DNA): TGCGCCAGCAGCCAAGGGCTGGGGCTGGCTGAAGCTTTCTTT.